This T cell receptor beta chain was found in a study of control samples from healthy donors and cancer patients. CDR3 length: 14 residues. CDR1 is GTSNPN and CDR2 is SVGIG in the germline V gene (reference sequence). With V trimmed by 2 bases and J by 9 bases, 10 bases remained unmatched. The table came from immunoSEQ multiplex PCR; TCRdb's copy has only in-frame clones and leaves some out. The sample lists about 120,000 clones; around 89% were seen once. The clonotype comes from a man between 50 and 59 years old in good health. What was sequenced was blood. The chain couples TRBV30 to TRBJ1-2; 9 bases match TRBD1. The CDR3 DNA follows: TGTGCCTGGAGTCGACCGGGACAGGGATTGCGCTACACCTTC. This encodes CAWSRPGQGLRYTF.